This T cell receptor beta chain emerged from a study of tumor-infiltrating lymphocytes in primary liver carcinoma. Germline V gives CDR1 KGHDR, CDR2 SFDVKD. Trimming removed 3 bases at V and 8 bases at J, with 16 bases between. The length of the CDR3 is 16 residues. The authors made TCR beta cDNA from around 500 ng total RNA with a constant-region primer. Employing slightly modified ARM-PCR, three nested multiplex PCR rounds were run, and these gave rise to the TCR beta libraries. In the first two PCR rounds, TRBV1-TRBV30 forward primers were paired with a C-beta reverse primer, and each round lasted around 10 cycles. Each CDR3 protein is one row after TCRdb ran MiXCR on the multiplex PCR reads. Of 20,000 to 30,000 distinct CDR3 sequences in the sample, around 78% were seen once. Investigators took RNA and DNA out together from 20-30 mg of unsorted bulk tissue. Surgical resection was used to treat these primary liver carcinoma patients. Collection of samples drew on five separate regions of each tumor. Tumor samples were assessed, and every one had over 90% viable tumor cells.

The chain recombines TRBV24-1 with TRBJ2-6, with D possibly matching TRBD2 (5 bases). The TCR was taken from a man aged 35-49 years with primary liver carcinoma and hepatitis B virus infection. The sequencing sample was made of liver tumor tissue from sampling region 3. Noted subset: tumor region T3, left-lateral pole. The DNA of the CDR3 is TGTGCCACCAGTGATCCAGCGGACTCTGTGACCAACGTCCTGACTTTC. Its translation: CATSDPADSVTNVLTF.